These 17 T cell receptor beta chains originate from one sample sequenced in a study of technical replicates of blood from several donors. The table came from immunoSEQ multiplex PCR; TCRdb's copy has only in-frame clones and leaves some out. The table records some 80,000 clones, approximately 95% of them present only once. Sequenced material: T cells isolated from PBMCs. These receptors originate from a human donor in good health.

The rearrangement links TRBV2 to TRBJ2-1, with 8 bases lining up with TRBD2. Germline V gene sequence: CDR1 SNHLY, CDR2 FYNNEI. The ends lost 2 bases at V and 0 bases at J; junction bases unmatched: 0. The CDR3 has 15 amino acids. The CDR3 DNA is TGTGCCAGCAGTGAAAGCGGGAGCTCCTACAATGAGCAGTTCTTC. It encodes CASSESGSSYNEQFF. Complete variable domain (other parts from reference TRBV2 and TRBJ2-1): EPEVTQTPSHQVTQMGQEVILRCVPISNHLYFYWYRQILGQKVEFLVSFYNNEISEKSEIFDDQFSVERPDGSNFTLKIRSTKLEDSAMYFCASSESGSSYNEQFFGPGTRLTVL.

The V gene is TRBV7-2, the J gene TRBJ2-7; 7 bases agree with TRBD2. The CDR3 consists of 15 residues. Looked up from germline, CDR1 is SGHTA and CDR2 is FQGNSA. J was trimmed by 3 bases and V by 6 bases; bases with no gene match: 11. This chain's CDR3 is CASRDSGTIYYEQYF. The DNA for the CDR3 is TGTGCCAGCAGGGATTCCGGGACTATTTACTACGAGCAGTACTTC.

CDR3 bases: TGCGCCAGCAGCCAAGGCAGGGGCGAGAATCAGCCCCAGCATTTT. It is translated as CASSQGRGENQPQHF. The V call is TRBV4-1, the J call TRBJ1-5; maybe TRBD1 (6 bases). Germline-derived CDR1 and CDR2 are MGHRA and YSYEKL. The CDR3 consists of 15 residues. V lost 1 base to trimming and J lost 4 bases, with 11 bases between them.

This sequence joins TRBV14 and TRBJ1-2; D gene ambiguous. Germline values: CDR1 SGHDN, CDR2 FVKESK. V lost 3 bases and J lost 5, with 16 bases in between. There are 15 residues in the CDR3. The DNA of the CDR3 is TGTGCCAGCAGCCACGCCGACCCCCCGGGTTATGGCTACACCTTC. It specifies CASSHADPPGYGYTF.

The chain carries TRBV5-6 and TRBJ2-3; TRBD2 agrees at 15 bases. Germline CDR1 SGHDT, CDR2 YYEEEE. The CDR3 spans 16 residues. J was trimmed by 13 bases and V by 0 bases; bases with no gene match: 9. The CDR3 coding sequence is TGTGCCAGCAGCTTGGGGACTAGCGGGAGGGTTCAAGGGGAGTATTTT. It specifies CASSLGTSGRVQGEYF.

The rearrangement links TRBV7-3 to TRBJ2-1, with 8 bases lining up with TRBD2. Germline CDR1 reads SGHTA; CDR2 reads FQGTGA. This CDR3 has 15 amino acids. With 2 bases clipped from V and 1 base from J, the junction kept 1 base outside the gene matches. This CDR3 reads CASSLSSGSYNEQFF. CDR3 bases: TGTGCCAGCAGCTTATCTAGCGGGTCCTACAATGAGCAGTTCTTC.

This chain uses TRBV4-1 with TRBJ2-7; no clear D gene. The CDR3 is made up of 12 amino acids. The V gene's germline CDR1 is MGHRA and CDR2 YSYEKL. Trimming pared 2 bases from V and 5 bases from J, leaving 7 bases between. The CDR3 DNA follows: TGCGCCAGCAGCCAAAGACTCAACGAGCAGTACTTC. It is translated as CASSQRLNEQYF.

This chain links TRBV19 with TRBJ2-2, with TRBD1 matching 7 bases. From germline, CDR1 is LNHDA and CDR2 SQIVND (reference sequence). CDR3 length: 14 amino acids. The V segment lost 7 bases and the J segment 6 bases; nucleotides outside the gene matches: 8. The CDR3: CASMRDRDAGELFF. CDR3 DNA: TGTGCCAGTATGAGAGACAGGGACGCCGGGGAGCTGTTTTTT.

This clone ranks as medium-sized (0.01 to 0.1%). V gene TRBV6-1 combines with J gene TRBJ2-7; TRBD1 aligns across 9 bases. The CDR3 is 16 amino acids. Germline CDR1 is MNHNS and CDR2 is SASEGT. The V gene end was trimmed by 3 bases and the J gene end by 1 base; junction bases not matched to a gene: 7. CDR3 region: CASSDEGQGPSYEQYF. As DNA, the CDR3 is TGTGCCAGCAGTGACGAGGGACAGGGCCCTTCCTACGAGCAGTACTTC.

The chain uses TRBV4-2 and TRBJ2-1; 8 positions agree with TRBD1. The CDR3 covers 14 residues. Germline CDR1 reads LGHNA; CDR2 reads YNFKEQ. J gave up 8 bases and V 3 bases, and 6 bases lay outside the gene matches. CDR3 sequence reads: CASSQAGTGYEQFF. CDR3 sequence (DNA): TGTGCCAGCAGCCAGGCCGGGACAGGATATGAGCAGTTCTTC.

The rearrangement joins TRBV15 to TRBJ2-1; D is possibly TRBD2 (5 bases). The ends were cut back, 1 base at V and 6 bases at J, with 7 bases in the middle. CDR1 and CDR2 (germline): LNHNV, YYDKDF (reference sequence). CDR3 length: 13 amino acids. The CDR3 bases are TGTGCCACCAGCAGAGTGGCGGGCAATGAGCAGTTCTTC. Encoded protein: CATSRVAGNEQFF.

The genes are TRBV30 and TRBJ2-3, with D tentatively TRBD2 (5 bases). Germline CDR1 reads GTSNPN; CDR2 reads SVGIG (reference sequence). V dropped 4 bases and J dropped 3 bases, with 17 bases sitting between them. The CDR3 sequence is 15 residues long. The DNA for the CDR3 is TGTGCCTGGACCTTCGGGAAGAGGTCTACAGATACGCAGTATTTT. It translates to CAWTFGKRSTDTQYF.

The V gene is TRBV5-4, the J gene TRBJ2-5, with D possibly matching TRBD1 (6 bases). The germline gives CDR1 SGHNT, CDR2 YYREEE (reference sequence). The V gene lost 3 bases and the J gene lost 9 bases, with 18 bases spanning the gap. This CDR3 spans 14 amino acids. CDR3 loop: CASSSTQGKDAQYF. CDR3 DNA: TGTGCCAGCAGCTCTACACAGGGTAAGGACGCCCAGTACTTC.

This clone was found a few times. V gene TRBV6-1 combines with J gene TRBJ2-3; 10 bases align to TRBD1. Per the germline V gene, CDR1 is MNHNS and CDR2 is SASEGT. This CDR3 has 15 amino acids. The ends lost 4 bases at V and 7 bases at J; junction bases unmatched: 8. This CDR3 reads CASSAPGQGRNTQYF. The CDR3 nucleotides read TGTGCCAGCAGTGCACCGGGACAGGGGCGAAATACGCAGTATTTT.

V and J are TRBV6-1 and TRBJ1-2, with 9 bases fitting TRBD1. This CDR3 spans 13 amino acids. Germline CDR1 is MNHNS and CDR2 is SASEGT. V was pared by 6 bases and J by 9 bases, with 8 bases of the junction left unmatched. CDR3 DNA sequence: TGTGCCAGCAGCCAGGGACAGGGTACGAGCTACACCTTC. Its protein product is CASSQGQGTSYTF.

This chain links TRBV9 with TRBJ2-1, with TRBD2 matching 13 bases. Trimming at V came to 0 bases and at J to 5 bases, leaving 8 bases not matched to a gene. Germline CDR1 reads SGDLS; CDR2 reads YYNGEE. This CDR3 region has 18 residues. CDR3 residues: CASSVAWTSGSGDNEQFF. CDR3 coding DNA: TGTGCCAGCAGCGTAGCCTGGACTAGCGGGAGTGGAGACAATGAGCAGTTCTTC.

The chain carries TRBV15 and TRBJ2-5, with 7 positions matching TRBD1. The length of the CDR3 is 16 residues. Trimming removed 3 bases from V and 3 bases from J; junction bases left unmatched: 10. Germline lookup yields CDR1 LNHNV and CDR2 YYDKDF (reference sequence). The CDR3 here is CATSSLPGQMKETQYF. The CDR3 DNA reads TGTGCCACCAGCAGTCTTCCGGGACAGATGAAAGAGACCCAGTACTTC.